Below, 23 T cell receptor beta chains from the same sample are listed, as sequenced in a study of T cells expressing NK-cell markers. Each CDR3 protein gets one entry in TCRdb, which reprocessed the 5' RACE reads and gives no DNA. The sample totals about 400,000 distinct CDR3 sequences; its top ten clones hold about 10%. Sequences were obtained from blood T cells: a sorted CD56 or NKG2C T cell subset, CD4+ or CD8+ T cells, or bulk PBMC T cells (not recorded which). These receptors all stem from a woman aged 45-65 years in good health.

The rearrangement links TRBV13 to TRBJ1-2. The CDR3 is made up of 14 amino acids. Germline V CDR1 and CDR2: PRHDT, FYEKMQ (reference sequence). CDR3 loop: CASSLGPREDGYTF.

This CDR3 is CASSLMASGRKGGYEQYF. The gene calls are TRBV11-2 and TRBJ2-7; as DNA is missing, the TRBD2 call by TCRdb cannot be tested. CDR3 length: 18 amino acids. Germline lookup yields CDR1 SGHAT and CDR2 FQNNGV.

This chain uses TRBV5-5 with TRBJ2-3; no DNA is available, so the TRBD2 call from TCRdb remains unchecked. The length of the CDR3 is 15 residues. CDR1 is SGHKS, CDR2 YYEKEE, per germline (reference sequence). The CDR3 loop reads CASSSWTSGWDTQYF.

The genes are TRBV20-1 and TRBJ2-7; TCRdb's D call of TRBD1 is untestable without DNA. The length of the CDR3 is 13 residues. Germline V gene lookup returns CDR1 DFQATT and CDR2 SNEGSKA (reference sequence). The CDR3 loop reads CSAILPGVLKQYF.

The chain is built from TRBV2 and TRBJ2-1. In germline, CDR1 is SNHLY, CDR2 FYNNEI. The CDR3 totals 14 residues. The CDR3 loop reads CASSERTPYNEQFF.

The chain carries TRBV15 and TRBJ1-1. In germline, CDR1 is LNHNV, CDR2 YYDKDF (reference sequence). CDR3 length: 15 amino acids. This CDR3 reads CAISTRKDRNTEAFF.

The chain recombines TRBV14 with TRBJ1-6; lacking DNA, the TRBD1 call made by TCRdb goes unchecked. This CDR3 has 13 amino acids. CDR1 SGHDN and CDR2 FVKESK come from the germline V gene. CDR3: CASSLGQNSPLHF.

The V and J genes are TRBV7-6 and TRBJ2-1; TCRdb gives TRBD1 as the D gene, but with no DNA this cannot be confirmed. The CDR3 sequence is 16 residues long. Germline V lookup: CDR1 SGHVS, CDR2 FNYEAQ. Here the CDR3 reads CASSARDILGGNEQFF. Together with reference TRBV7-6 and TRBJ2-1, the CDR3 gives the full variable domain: GAGVSQSPRYKVTKRGQDVALRCDPISGHVSLYWYRQALGQGPEFLTYFNYEAQQDKSGLPNDRFSAERPEGSISTLTIQRTEQRDSAMYRCASSARDILGGNEQFFGPGTRLTVL.

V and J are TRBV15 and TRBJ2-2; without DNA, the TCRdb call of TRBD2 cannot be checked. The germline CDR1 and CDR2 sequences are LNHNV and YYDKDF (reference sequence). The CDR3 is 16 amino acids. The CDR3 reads CATSRNSGRNTGELFF.

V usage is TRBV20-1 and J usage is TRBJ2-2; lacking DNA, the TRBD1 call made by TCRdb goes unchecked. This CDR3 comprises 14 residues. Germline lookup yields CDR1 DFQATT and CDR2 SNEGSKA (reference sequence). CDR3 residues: CSGSGPLNTGELFF.

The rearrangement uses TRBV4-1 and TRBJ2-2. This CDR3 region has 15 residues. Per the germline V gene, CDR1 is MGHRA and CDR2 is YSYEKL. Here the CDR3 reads CASSQDNFNTGELFF.

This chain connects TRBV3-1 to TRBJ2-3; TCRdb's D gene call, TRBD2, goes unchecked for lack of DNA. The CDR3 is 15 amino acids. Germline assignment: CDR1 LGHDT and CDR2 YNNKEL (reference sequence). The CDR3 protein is CASSQTRASTDTQYF.

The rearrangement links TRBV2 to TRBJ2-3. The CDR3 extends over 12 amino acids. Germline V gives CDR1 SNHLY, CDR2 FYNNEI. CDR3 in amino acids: CASSESARTQYF.

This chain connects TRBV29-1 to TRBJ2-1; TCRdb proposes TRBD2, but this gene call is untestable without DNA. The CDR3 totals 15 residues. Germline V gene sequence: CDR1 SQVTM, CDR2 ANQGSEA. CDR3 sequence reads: CSVRLAEVSYNEQFF.

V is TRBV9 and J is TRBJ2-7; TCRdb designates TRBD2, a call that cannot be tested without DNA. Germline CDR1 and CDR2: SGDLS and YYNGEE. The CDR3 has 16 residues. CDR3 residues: CASSVASGGPSYEQYF.

CDR3 amino acids: CASNLSGRTSNEQFF. The V and J genes are TRBV12-3 or TRBV12-4 and TRBJ2-1; there is no DNA to check the TCRdb D call of TRBD2. There are 15 residues in the CDR3.

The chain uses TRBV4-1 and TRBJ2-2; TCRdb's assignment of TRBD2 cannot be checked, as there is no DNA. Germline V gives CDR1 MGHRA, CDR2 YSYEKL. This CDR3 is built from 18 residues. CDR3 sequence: CASSHPGLAGLDTGELFF.

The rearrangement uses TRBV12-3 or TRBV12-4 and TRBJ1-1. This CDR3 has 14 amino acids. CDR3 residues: CASSFQVLNTEAFF.

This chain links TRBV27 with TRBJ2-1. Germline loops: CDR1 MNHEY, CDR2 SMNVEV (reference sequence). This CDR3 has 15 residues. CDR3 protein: CASSFGSDSYNEQFF.

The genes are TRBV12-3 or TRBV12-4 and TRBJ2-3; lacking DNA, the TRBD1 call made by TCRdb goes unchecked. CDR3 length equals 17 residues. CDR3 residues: CASSTMGRPDRWDTQYF.

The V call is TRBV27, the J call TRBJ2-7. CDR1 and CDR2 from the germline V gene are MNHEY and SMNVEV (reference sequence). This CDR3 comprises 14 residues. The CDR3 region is CASSRTYANPEQYF.

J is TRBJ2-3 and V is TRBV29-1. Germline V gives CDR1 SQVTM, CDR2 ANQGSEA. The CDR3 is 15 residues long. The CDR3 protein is CSVNDPRRSTDTQYF.

The CDR3: CASSQWKGMNTEAFF. The chain carries TRBV3-1 and TRBJ1-1; as DNA is missing, the TRBD1 call by TCRdb cannot be tested. This CDR3 is 15 amino acids long. Germline V gives CDR1 LGHDT, CDR2 YNNKEL (reference sequence).